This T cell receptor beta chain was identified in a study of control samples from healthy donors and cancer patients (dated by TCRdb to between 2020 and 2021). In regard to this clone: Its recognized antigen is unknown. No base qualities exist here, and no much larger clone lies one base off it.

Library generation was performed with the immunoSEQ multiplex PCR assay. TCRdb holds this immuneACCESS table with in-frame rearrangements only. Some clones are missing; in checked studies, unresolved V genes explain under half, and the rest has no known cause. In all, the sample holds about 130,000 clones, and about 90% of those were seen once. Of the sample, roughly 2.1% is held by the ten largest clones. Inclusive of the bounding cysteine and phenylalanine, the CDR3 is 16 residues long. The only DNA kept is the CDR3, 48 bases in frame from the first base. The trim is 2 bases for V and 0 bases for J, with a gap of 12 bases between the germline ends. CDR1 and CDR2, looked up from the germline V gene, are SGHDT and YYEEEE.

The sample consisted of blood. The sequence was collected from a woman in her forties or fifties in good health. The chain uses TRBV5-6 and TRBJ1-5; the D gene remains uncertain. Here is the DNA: TGTGCCAGCAGCTTAACGGGGTCATATAGCAATCAGCCCCAGCATTTT. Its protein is CASSLTGSYSNQPQHF. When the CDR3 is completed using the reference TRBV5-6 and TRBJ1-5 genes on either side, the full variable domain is DAGVTQSPTHLIKTRGQQVTLRCSPKSGHDTVSWYQQALGQGPQFIFQYYEEEERQRGNFPDRFSGHQFPNYSSELNVNALLLGDSALYLCASSLTGSYSNQPQHFGDGTRLSIL.